The present T cell receptor (beta chain) was sequenced within a study of shared clonotypes between healthy human individuals (dated by TCRdb to the early 2020s). Regarding the study in general: A few men and a couple of women, aged 18 to 49 years, made up the cohort. For each donor, CD4 naive and CD4 memory were each run on three plates, CD8 naive on two plates, and CD8 memory on one plate. To estimate repertoire size and how much clonotype sharing occurs between individuals, the study deeply sequenced the blood TCR repertoires of five healthy adults. To increase sequencing depth and limit assay-specific biases, TCR repertoire library preparation and sequencing were carried out by different laboratories using diverse techniques. Between about 0.85 and 9.5 billion PBMCs per donor were obtained by leukapheresis.

The full study reports these points: Estimated clonotype richness was generally larger for naive than for memory subsets. Pairwise subsampling indicated that sequencing depth was expected to affect the degree of clonotype sharing among donors. When several donors were compared, the shared fraction of clonotypes was about 5.2% for naive CD4, approximately 3.5% for naive CD8, roughly 2.5% for memory CD4, and 0.4% for memory CD8. Clonotypes shared by all four sorted-subset donors showed higher generation probabilities than non-shared clonotypes. Rarefaction of sorted-subset datasets indicated incomplete sequencing despite the large sequencing depth. Only blood was sampled, and tissue TCR repertoires likely differ from those in blood. The small number of donors limited the genetic and exposure-history diversity represented.

Details on this clone: The antigen this receptor binds is unknown. No quality values exist for individual bases; no much larger clone is one base distant.

CD8 naive samples were CD45RO-negative cells positively selected for CCR7, giving a CD45RA+CCR7+ population that excluded TemRA cells. The donors were healthy, HIV-negative adults who had no recently reported acute infections or vaccinations. Every donor was a Caucasian adult residing in Nashville, Tennessee, USA. After blood collection by leukapheresis, PBMCs were isolated using Ficoll-Histopaque density gradient centrifugation and then cryopreserved in the vapor phase of liquid nitrogen. Purity and quantity of every magnetically sorted T cell population were checked by analytical flow cytometry. From each sorted fraction, genomic DNA was isolated and quantified by UV absorbance on a Nanodrop 2000c. Compared with germline, V lacks 3 bases and J lacks 2 bases; bases without a gene match: 5. CDR1 LNHDA and CDR2 SQIVND were looked up in the germline V gene (reference sequence). The CDR3 covers 15 residues, taking in both the cysteine and the phenylalanine. Kept here is only the CDR3 DNA, which spans 45 bases and is read in frame from base 1.

Using the deep immunoSEQ assay, multiplex PCR amplified TCR CDR3 regions from genomic DNA. Extracted genomic DNA from each cell subset was distributed evenly across all wells of several immunoSEQ 96-well plates, and each plate was treated as a replicate. Each replicate PCR for sorted subsets received about 210 ng genomic DNA, equal to tens of thousands of T cell genomes. Purified libraries were quantified with a Qubit 3.0 fluorometer, sized on a Bioanalyzer 2100, and re-quantified with the KAPA Library Quantification kit. A separate single-read 150-cycle Illumina NextSeq 550 flow cell was used to sequence each immunoSEQ 96-well plate. The paper's processing steps were these. Because only junctional sequences without quality scores were contained in the immunoSEQ output, filtering matching that applied to full-length reads could not be performed. Sequences were annotated with PyIR, a Python wrapper for IgBLAST v1.9, using IMGT germline references to assign V/J genes and CDR3. Reads were removed for weak V/J assignments (E-value above 1e-6), missing CDR3, stop codons, out-of-frame junctions, or ambiguous translated residues. V3J clonotypes were defined as sequences sharing an identical inferred V gene, J gene, and CDR3 amino acid sequence. Percentage overlap between repertoires was calculated by dividing the number of shared unique clonotypes by the size of the smaller repertoire. Three approaches were used to assess repertoire richness: RTK rarefaction, the Chao1 estimator, and Recon v2.1 estimates of unobserved clonotypes. Generation probabilities were computed with OLGA for all TCRbeta clonotypes obtained by the gDNA method from a few donors. Not all clones reach the TCRdb copy of this immuneACCESS table, which keeps in-frame sequences only. Checked studies attribute under half of the gap to unresolved V genes and leave the rest unexplained. That table furnishes V, J and clone size, whereas the DNA furnished D and trimming. The sample has under 700,000 clones on record, 90% to 95% of them singletons. The ten largest clones take up 0.095% to 0.14% of the sample.

The rearranged segments are TRBV19 and TRBJ2-3, and 7 junction bases match TRBD2. This TCR was sampled from a woman in her 30s in good health. The sample taken for sequencing was naive CD8+ T cells sorted from blood. This specimen's cell subset or site label, per the study, means: CD45RA+CCR7+. The CDR3 has the sequence CASSMASGYTDTQYF. The nucleotide sequence is given as TGTGCCAGTAGTATGGCTAGCGGATACACAGATACGCAGTATTTT. The full variable domain, completed from the reference TRBV19 and TRBJ2-3 proteins outside the CDR3, reads DGGITQSPKYLFRKEGQNVTLSCEQNLNHDAMYWYRQDPGQGLRLIYYSQIVNDFQKGDIAEGYSVSREKKESFPLTVTSAQKNPTAFYLCASSMASGYTDTQYFGPGTRLTVL.